This T cell receptor (beta chain) was profiled in a study of T cell clonotyping in hematopoietic cell transplantation. Findings and limits, study-wide: After transplant, recipient diversity fell while pathologically expanded clonotypes grew through day 180. Broader posttransplant TCR repertoire diversity was predicted by graft donor and pretransplant recipient Inverse Simpson Index values.

The CDR3 is 17 residues long. Germline loops: CDR1 LGHNA, CDR2 YSLEER. V lost 2 bases, J lost 4 bases, and 21 bases lay in between. Repertoires were generated with immunoSEQ multiplex PCR, while TCRdb's copy carries only in-frame clones and drops some. The sample contains some 13,000 clones, roughly 92% of which appear only once. With respect to this clone: No antigen is known for it.

Sequences were derived from PBMCs, sampled 100 days after allogeneic stem cell transplant. This chain joins TRBV4-3 and TRBJ2-7, with TRBD1 as a possible D gene (6 bases). The clonotype originates from a female patient aged 45-60 years who had an allogeneic stem cell transplant from an unrelated donor, so the T cells may come from the graft donor. Some clones in this sample may be carry-over from other donors' samples. The CDR3 reads CASSQTTGHSFPYEQYF. The CDR3 DNA reads TGCGCCAGCAGCCAAACTACGGGACACTCATTTCCTTACGAGCAGTACTTC.